This entry features one T cell receptor beta chain sequence. These data originate in a study of OX40 agonist ivuxolimab in advanced cancers. Trimming stripped 1 base from V and 8 bases from J, with 12 bases between. CDR1 SGHTS and CDR2 YDEGEE come from the germline V gene. The CDR3 has 14 residues. Measured with immunoSEQ multiplex PCR; TCRdb has only the in-frame clones, and not every one. The sample lists 77,000 or so clones, more than 75% occurring once. Patients were ruled out by autoimmune disease history or systemic immunosuppression. The material was CD4+ or CD8+ T cells sorted from blood, obtained in a trial of the OX40 agonist ivuxolimab. This TCR derives from an adult with an advanced solid tumor such as melanoma, head and neck, liver or kidney cancer. The V gene is TRBV5-8, the J gene TRBJ1-4; possible D gene TRBD1, 6 bases. The chain's CDR3 is CASSLRRTGEKLFF. The DNA of the CDR3 is TGTGCCAGCAGCTTGAGGCGTACAGGGGAAAAACTGTTTTTT. Together with reference TRBV5-8 and TRBJ1-4, the CDR3 gives the full variable domain: EAGVTQSPTHLIKTRGQQATLRCSPISGHTSVYWYQQALGLGLQFLLWYDEGEERNRGNFPPRFSGRQFPNYSSELNVNALELEDSALYLCASSLRRTGEKLFFGSGTQLSVL.